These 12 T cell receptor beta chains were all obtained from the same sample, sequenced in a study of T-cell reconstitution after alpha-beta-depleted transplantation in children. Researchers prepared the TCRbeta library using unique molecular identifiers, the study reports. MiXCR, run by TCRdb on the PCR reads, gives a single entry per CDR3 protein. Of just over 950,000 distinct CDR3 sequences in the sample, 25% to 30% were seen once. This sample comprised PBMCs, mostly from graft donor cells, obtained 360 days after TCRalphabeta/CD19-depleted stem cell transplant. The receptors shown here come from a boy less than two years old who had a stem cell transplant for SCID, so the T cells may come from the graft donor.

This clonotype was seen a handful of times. This CDR3 is CASSLWGGLTDTQYF. CDR3 nucleotide sequence: TGTGCCAGCAGTTTATGGGGGGGGCTCACAGATACGCAGTATTTT. V usage is TRBV27 and J usage is TRBJ2-3; D may be TRBD2 (7 bases). The length of the CDR3 is 15 residues. The germline V gene has CDR1 MNHEY and CDR2 SMNVEV (reference sequence). Trimming left V 1 base short and J 2 bases short, with 10 bases between.

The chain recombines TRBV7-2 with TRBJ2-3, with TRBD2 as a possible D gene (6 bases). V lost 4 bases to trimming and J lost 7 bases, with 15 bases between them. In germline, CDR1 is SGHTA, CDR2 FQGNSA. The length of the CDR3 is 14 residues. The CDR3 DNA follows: TGTGCCAGCAGCTCCCCCATCGGCGGGAATACGCAGTATTTT. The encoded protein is CASSSPIGGNTQYF.

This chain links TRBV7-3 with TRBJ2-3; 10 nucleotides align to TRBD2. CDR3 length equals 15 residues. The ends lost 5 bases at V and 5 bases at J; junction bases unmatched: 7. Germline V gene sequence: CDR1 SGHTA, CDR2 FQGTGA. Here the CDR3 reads CASSEAGGRGDTQYF. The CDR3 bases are TGTGCCAGCAGCGAAGCGGGGGGGCGAGGAGATACGCAGTATTTT.

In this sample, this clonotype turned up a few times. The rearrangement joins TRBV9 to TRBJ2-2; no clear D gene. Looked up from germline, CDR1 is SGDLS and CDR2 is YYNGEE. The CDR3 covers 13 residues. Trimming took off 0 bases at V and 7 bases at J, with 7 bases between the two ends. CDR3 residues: CASSVVYVGELFF. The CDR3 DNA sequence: TGTGCCAGCAGCGTAGTTTATGTCGGGGAGCTGTTTTTT.

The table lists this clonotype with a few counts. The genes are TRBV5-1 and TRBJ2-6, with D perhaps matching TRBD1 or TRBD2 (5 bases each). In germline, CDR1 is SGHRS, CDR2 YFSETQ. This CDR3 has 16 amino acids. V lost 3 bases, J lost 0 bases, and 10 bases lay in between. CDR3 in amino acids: CASSWDGVSGANVLTF. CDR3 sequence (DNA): TGCGCCAGCAGCTGGGACGGGGTCTCTGGGGCCAACGTCCTGACTTTC.

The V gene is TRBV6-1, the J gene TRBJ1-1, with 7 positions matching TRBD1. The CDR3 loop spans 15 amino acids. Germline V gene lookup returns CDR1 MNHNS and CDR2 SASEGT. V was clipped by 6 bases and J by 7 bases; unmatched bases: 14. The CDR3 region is CASRQASGDSYEAFF. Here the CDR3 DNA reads TGTGCCAGCAGGCAAGCATCAGGGGACAGCTATGAAGCTTTCTTT.

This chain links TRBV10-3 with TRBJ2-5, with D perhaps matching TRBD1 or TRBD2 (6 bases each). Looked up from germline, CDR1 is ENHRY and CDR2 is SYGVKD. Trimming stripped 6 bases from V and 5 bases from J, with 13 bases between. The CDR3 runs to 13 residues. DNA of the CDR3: TGTGCCATCAGGAACAGGGCGGGGGAGACCCAGTACTTC. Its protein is CAIRNRAGETQYF.

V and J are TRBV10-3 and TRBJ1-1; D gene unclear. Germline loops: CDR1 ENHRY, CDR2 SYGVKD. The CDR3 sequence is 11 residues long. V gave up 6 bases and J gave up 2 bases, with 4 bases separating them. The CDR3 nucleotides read TGTGCCATCAGAACAAACACTGAAGCTTTCTTT. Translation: CAIRTNTEAFF.

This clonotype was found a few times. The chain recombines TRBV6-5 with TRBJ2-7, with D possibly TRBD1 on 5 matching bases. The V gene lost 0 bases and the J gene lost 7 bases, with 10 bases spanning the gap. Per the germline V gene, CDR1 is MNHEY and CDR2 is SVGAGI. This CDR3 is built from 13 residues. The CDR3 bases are TGTGCCAGCAGTTACTCGCAGGGTCGGGAGCAGTACTTC. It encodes CASSYSQGREQYF.

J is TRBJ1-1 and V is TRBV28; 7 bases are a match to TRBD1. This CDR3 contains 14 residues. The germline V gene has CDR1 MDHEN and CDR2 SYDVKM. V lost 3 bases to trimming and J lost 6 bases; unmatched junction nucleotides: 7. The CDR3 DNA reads TGTGCCAGCAGTTTTCGACAGGGAAGGGCTGAAGCTTTCTTT. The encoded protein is CASSFRQGRAEAFF.

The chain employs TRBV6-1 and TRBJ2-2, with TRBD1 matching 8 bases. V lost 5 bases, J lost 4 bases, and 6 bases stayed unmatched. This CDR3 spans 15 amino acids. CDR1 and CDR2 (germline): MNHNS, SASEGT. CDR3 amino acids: CASSRAGGGTGELFF. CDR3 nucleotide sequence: TGTGCCAGCAGTCGGGCAGGGGGCGGCACCGGGGAGCTGTTTTTT.

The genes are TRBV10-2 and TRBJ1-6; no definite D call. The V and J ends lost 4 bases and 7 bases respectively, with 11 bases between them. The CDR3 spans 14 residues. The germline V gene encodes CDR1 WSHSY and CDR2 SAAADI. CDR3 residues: CASSGAGFNSPLHF. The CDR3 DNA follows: TGCGCCAGCAGTGGGGCGGGATTCAATTCACCCCTCCACTTT.